Listed below are T cell receptor beta chains from one sample, sequenced in a study of cytomegalovirus exposure and HLA in healthy donors. Sequencing used immunoSEQ multiplex PCR; TCRdb keeps in-frame clones, though not all of them. The table records about 140,000 clones, almost 85% of them present only once. The specimen was PBMCs. These receptors were taken from a woman aged 55-75 years in good health and CMV-seropositive. CDR3s leave out the opening cysteine and the closing phenylalanine or tryptophan. Each record gives: J gene, V gene, clone size, CDR3 protein. Expanded clones are given a class, and other clones once, few, many or no size at all.

j_call: TRBJ2-2
v_call: TRBV7-9
clone_size: -
cdr3_aa: ASSDPGGEGDTGELF

j_call: TRBJ2-1
v_call: TRBV4-1
clone_size: few
cdr3_aa: ASSQQTTYNEQF

j_call: TRBJ2-7
v_call: TRBV7-2
clone_size: once
cdr3_aa: ASSPSQGVQY

j_call: TRBJ2-7
v_call: TRBV19
clone_size: -
cdr3_aa: ASSLGQDRYEQY

j_call: TRBJ2-3
v_call: TRBV28
clone_size: -
cdr3_aa: ASSRPGNPTDTQY

j_call: TRBJ2-6
v_call: TRBV6-5
clone_size: -
cdr3_aa: ASSYSGANVLT

j_call: TRBJ2-2
v_call: TRBV28
clone_size: -
cdr3_aa: ASRLGQTYGGELF

j_call: TRBJ2-1
v_call: TRBV18
clone_size: -
cdr3_aa: ASSPTRLEQF

j_call: TRBJ1-4
v_call: TRBV5-1
clone_size: -
cdr3_aa: ASSLWGTGGEEKLF

j_call: TRBJ2-7
v_call: TRBV7-9
clone_size: -
cdr3_aa: ASSLAGGRVGSYEQY

j_call: TRBJ1-5
v_call: TRBV6-5
clone_size: -
cdr3_aa: ASSNGGNGNQPQH

j_call: TRBJ2-1
v_call: TRBV27
clone_size: -
cdr3_aa: ASSFRDITYNEQF

j_call: TRBJ1-1
v_call: TRBV19
clone_size: -
cdr3_aa: ASRVKGDTEAF

j_call: TRBJ1-2
v_call: TRBV11-3
clone_size: -
cdr3_aa: ASSPPDRIFGYT

j_call: TRBJ2-5
v_call: TRBV5-4
clone_size: -
cdr3_aa: ASSWTQQGETQY

j_call: TRBJ2-7
v_call: TRBV7-9
clone_size: -
cdr3_aa: ASSLELAQEQY

j_call: TRBJ2-7
v_call: TRBV27
clone_size: -
cdr3_aa: ASSSGPYSYEQY

j_call: TRBJ2-7
v_call: TRBV5-6
clone_size: -
cdr3_aa: ASSLAPRQGHEQY

j_call: TRBJ2-1
v_call: TRBV19
clone_size: -
cdr3_aa: ASSMVDYNEQF

j_call: TRBJ1-2
v_call: TRBV7-9
clone_size: -
cdr3_aa: ASSLPDGYT

j_call: TRBJ2-7
v_call: TRBV7-9
clone_size: -
cdr3_aa: ASSQGGAYEQY

j_call: TRBJ2-7
v_call: TRBV30
clone_size: -
cdr3_aa: AWRETSGSIYEQY

j_call: TRBJ2-7
v_call: TRBV2
clone_size: -
cdr3_aa: ASREVSYEQY

j_call: TRBJ1-5
v_call: TRBV27
clone_size: -
cdr3_aa: ASSFVPTDNQPQH

j_call: TRBJ2-1
v_call: TRBV12-5
clone_size: -
cdr3_aa: ASGRTGTSGYNEQF

j_call: TRBJ2-3
v_call: TRBV10-2
clone_size: once
cdr3_aa: ASSESAEGTDTQY

j_call: TRBJ2-7
v_call: TRBV6-5
clone_size: -
cdr3_aa: ASSSNQGKMQY

j_call: TRBJ2-1
v_call: TRBV9
clone_size: once
cdr3_aa: ASSGSGTSNEQF

j_call: TRBJ2-3
v_call: TRBV5-6
clone_size: -
cdr3_aa: ASNGHNASTDTQY

j_call: TRBJ2-7
v_call: TRBV2
clone_size: -
cdr3_aa: ASSGRSGQGNEQY

j_call: TRBJ2-7
v_call: TRBV9
clone_size: few
cdr3_aa: ASSAGLGIYEQY

j_call: TRBJ2-5
v_call: TRBV11-2
clone_size: -
cdr3_aa: ASSTLAGFGEETQY

j_call: TRBJ2-1
v_call: TRBV28
clone_size: -
cdr3_aa: ASSLEYNEQF

j_call: TRBJ1-4
v_call: TRBV9
clone_size: -
cdr3_aa: ASSVDGSVGEKLF

j_call: TRBJ1-2
v_call: TRBV9
clone_size: -
cdr3_aa: ASSVGGGRNYGYT

j_call: -
v_call: TRBV6-1
clone_size: -
cdr3_aa: ASSSRDFDYEQY

j_call: TRBJ1-1
v_call: TRBV5-1
clone_size: few
cdr3_aa: ASSPKGTEAF

j_call: TRBJ2-4
v_call: TRBV19
clone_size: -
cdr3_aa: ASSVAGEVRNIQY

j_call: TRBJ2-7
v_call: TRBV18
clone_size: -
cdr3_aa: ASSPPTTSTYEQY

j_call: TRBJ2-3
v_call: TRBV7-2
clone_size: -
cdr3_aa: ASSFLSAGVVY

j_call: TRBJ1-1
v_call: TRBV28
clone_size: -
cdr3_aa: ASSKTWTGGRIGAF